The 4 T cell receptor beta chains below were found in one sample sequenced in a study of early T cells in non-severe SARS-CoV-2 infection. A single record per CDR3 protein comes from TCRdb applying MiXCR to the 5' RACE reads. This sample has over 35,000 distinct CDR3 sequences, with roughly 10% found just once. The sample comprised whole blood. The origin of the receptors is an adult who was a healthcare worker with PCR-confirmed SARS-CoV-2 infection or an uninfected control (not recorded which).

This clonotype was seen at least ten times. In DNA, the CDR3 is TGCGCCAGCAGCTTGGAACCTGGTGGCGGTGAGCAGTTCTTC. Its protein product is CASSLEPGGGEQFF. The chain carries TRBV5-1 and TRBJ2-1, with D unresolved. Trimming cost V 0 bases and J 9 bases, with 13 bases left between them. Germline-derived CDR1 and CDR2 are SGHRS and YFSETQ. The CDR3 runs to 14 residues.

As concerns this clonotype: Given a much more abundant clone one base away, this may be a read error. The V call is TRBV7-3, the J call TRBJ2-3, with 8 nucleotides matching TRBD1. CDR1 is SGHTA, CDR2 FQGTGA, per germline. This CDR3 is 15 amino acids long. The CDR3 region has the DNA TGTGCCAGTAGATCCGGGACAGGCTCCGGAGATATGCAGTATTTT. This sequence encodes CASRSGTGSGDMQYF.

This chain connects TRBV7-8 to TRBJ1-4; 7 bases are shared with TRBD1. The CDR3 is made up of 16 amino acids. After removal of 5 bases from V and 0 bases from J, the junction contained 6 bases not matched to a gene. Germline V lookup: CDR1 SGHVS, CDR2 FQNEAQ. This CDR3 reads CASSNGGQPTNEKLFF. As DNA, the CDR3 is TGTGCCAGCAGCAATGGGGGACAGCCAACTAATGAAAAACTGTTTTTT. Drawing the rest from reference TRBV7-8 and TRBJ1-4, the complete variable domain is GAGVSQSPRYKVAKRGQDVALRCDPISGHVSLFWYQQALGQGPEFLTYFQNEAQLDKSGLPSDRFFAERPEGSVSTLKIQRTQQEDSAVYLCASSNGGQPTNEKLFFGSGTQLSVL.

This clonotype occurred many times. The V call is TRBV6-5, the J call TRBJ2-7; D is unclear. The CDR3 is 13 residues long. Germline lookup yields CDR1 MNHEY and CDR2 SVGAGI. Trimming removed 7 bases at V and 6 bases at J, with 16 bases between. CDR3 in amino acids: CASTSDPGVEQYF. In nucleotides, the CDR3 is TGTGCCAGCACCTCGGACCCTGGTGTCGAGCAGTACTTC.